Listed here is a single T cell receptor (beta chain). The data belong to a study of shared T cell receptors in the human thymus. Generated by immunoSEQ multiplex PCR, the TCRdb table keeps only in-frame clones and is missing some. The table shows around 67,000 clones, with about 95% occurring only once. Sequencing used thymocytes. The sequence was obtained from a human donor.

The CDR3 coding sequence is TGTGCCAGCAGATGTCGAACCTCGAACACTGAAGCTTTCTTT. Translation: CASRCRTSNTEAFF. This chain connects TRBV27 to TRBJ1-1; no clear D. Germline V gene lookup returns CDR1 MNHEY and CDR2 SMNVEV (reference sequence). Trimming shortened V by 6 bases and J by 1 base, and 12 bases separated the two germline ends. The CDR3 spans 14 residues.